This TCR beta chain is drawn from a study of shared clonotypes between healthy human individuals. The wider study: Donors had three CD4 naive, three CD4 memory, two CD8 naive and one CD8 memory plate apiece. Notes on the study in general: A few donors showed sharing of 4.5% to 6% of naive CD4 clonotypes.

With regard to this clone: What it binds is unknown.

Genomic DNA belonging to each subset was distributed in equal measure over several immunoSEQ plates. Per the original data handling: ImmunoSEQ junction-only sequences lacked quality scores, so their filtering differed. Assay: immunoSEQ multiplex PCR; the TCRdb copy retains only in-frame clones and omits some. The V and J calls and clone size are taken from that table; D and trimming were inferred from the DNA. Counted here are about 1 million clones, under 80% occurring once; the ten biggest clones make up 1.2% to 1.5%. This CDR3 is 14 amino acids long. Trimming pared 5 bases from V and 2 bases from J, leaving 10 bases between. Germline CDR1 is SGHVS and CDR2 is FNYEAQ.

The chain joins TRBV7-6 to TRBJ2-4; D is undetermined. The clonotype was recovered from a man aged 18 to 29 in good health. Source material: memory CD4+ T cells sorted from blood. As to subset: CD45RA-negative fraction. The CDR3 nucleotides are TGTGCCAGCAGCCTGCCTGGGACCAAAAACATTCAGTACTTC. Its protein product is CASSLPGTKNIQYF.